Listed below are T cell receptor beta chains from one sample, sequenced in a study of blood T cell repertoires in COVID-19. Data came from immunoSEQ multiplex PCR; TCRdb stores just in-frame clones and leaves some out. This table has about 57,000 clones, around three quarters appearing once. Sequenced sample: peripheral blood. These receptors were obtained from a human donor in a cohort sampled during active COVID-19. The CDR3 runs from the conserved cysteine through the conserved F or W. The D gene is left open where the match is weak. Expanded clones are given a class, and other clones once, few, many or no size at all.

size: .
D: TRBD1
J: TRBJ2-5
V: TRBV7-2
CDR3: CASSLAGQGETQYF
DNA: TGTGCCAGCAGCTTAGCGGGACAGGGGGAGACCCAGTACTTC

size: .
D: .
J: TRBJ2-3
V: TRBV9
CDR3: CASSAALTPRNTQYF
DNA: TGTGCCAGCAGCGCCGCCCTTACCCCCAGGAATACGCAGTATTTT

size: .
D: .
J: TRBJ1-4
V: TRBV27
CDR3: CASGGAATFITNEKLFF
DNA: TGTGCCAGCGGGGGGGCCGCAACCTTTATAACTAATGAAAAACTGTTTTTT

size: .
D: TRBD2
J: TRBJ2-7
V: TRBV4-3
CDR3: CASSQDAGTSGHEQYF
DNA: TGCGCCAGCAGCCAAGACGCCGGGACTAGCGGTCACGAGCAGTACTTC

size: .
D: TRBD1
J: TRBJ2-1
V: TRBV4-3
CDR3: CASSQDLSRGLYNEQFF
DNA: TGCGCCAGCAGCCAAGATCTGTCCAGGGGGCTCTACAATGAGCAGTTCTTC

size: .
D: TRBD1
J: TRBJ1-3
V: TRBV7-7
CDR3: CASSPGGQPGNTIYF
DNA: TGTGCTAGCAGCCCAGGGGGTCAACCTGGAAACACCATATATTTT

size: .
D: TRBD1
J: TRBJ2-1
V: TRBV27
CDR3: CASRLLDRVKGNEQFF
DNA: TGTGCCAGCCGACTTCTGGACAGGGTGAAAGGAAATGAGCAGTTCTTC

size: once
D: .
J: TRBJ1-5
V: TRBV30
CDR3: CAWSGRGRHQPQHF
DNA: TGTGCCTGGAGTGGTAGGGGCAGACATCAGCCCCAGCATTTT

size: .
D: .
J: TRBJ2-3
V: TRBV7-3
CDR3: CASSLSGTSTDTQYF
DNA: TGTGCCAGCAGCTTATCCGGGACTAGCACAGATACGCAGTATTTT

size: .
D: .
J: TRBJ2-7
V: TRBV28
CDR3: CASSLAVEQYF
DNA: TGTGCCAGCAGTTTAGCAGTTGAGCAGTACTTC

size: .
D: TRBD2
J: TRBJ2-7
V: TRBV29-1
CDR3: CSVETIRGLAGAGEQYF
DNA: TGCAGCGTTGAAACGATCCGAGGACTAGCGGGAGCTGGGGAGCAGTACTTC

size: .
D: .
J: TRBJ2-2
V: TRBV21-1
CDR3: CASSTRTGKGLNTGELFF
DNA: TGTGCCAGCAGCACGAGGACAGGGAAAGGTTTAAACACCGGGGAGCTGTTTTTT